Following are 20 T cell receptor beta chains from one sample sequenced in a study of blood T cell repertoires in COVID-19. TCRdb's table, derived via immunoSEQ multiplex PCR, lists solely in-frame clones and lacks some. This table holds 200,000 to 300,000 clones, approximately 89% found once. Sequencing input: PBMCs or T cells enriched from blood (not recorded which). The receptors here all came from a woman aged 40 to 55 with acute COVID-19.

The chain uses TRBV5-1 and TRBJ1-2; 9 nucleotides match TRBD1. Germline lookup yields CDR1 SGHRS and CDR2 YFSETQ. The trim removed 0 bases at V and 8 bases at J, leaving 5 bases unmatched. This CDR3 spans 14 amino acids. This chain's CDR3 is CASSLDRGLGGYTF. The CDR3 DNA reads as TGCGCCAGCAGCTTGGACAGGGGGCTGGGAGGCTACACCTTC.

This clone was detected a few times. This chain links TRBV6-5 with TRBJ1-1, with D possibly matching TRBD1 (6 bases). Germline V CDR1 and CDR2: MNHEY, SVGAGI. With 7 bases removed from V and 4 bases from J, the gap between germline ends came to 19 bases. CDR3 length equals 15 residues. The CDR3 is CASNLLRGVSTEAFF. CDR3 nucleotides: TGTGCCAGCAATTTACTCAGGGGCGTGAGCACTGAAGCTTTCTTT.

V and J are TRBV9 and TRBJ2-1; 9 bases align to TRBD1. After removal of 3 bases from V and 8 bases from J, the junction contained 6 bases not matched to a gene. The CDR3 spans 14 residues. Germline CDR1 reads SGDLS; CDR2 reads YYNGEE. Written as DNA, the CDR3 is TGTGCCAGCAGCGCCGTGGACAGGGGCGATGAGCAGTTCTTC. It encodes CASSAVDRGDEQFF.

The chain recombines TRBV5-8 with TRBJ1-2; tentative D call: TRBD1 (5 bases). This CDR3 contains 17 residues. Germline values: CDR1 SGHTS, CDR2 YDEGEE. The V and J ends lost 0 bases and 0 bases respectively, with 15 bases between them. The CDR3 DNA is TGTGCCAGCAGCTTGGGGCAGGGACTAAACGCTAACTATGGCTACACCTTC. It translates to CASSLGQGLNANYGYTF.

As DNA, the CDR3 is TGTGCCAGCAGTGCGGCCGGGGGGGCTGGAAACACCATATATTTT. It yields the protein CASSAAGGAGNTIYF. V usage is TRBV2 and J usage is TRBJ1-3; D possibly corresponds to TRBD1 (5 bases). CDR1 is SNHLY and CDR2 is FYNNEI in the germline V gene. The V and J ends lost 4 bases and 2 bases respectively, with 12 bases between them. The CDR3 contains 15 residues.

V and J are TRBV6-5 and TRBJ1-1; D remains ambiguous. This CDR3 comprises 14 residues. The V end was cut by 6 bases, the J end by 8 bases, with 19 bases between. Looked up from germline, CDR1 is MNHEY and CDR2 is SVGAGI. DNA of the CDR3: TGTGCCAGCAGAAGGTTTTTCGAAGCGGGGGAAGCTTTCTTT. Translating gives CASRRFFEAGEAFF.

In DNA, the CDR3 is TGTGCCAGCAGCCAACCGGGGAGCGGCTACACCTTC. Its protein is CASSQPGSGYTF. V and J are TRBV3-1 (or the pseudogene TRBV3-2) and TRBJ1-2; D unresolved. Germline CDR1 and CDR2: LGHDT and YNNKEL (reference sequence). V was trimmed by 2 bases and J by 8 bases, leaving 9 bases between them. The CDR3 totals 12 residues.

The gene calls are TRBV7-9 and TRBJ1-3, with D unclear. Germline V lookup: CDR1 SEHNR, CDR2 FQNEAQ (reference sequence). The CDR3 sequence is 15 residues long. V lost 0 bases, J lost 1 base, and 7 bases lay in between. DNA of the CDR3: TGTGCCAGCAGCTTAGCCGGGGAATCTGGAAACACCATATATTTT. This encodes CASSLAGESGNTIYF.

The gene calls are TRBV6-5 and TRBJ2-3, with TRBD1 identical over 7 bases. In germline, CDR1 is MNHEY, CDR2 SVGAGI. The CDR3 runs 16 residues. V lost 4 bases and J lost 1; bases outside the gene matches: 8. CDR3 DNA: TGTGCCAGCAGTTCCCTCGACAGGGTGGGCACAGATACGCAGTATTTT. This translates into CASSSLDRVGTDTQYF.

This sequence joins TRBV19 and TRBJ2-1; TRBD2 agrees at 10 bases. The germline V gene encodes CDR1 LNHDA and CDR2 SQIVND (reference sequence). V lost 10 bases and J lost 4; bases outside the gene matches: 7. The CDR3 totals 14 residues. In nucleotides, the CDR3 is TGTGCCACTAGAACGGGACTAGCGTACAATGAGCAGTTCTTC. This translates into CATRTGLAYNEQFF.

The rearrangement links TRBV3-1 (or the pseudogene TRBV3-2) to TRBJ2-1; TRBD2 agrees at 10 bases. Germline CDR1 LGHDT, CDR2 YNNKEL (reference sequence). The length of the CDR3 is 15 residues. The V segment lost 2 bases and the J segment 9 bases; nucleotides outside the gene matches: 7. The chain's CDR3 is CASSQHSGRLGEQFF. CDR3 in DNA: TGTGCCAGCAGCCAACATAGCGGGAGGCTTGGTGAGCAGTTCTTC.

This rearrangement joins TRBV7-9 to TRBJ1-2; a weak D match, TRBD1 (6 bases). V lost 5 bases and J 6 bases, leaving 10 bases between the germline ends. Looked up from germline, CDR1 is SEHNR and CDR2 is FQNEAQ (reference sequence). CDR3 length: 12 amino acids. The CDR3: CASSLGQNGYTF. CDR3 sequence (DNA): TGTGCCAGCAGCCTCGGACAGAATGGCTACACCTTC.

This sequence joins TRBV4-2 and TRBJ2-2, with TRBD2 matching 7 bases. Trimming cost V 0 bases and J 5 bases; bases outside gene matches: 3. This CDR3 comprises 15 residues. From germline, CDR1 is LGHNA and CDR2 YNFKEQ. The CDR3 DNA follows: TGTGCCAGCAGCCAAGACGGGGGGAAAACCGGGGAGCTGTTTTTT. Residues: CASSQDGGKTGELFF.

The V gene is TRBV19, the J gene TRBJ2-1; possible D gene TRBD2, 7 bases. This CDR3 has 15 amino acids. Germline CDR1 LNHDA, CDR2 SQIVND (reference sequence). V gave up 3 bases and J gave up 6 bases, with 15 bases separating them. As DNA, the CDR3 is TGTGCCAGTAGTATGCAGGGAGGGGGGGGCAATGAGCAGTTCTTC. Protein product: CASSMQGGGGNEQFF.

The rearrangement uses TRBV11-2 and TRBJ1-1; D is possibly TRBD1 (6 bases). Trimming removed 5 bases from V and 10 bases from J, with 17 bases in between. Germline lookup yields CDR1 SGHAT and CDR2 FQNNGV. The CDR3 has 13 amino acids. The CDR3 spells CASSLIDRSGAFF. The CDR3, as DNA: TGTGCCAGCAGCCTTATAGACAGGTCGGGAGCTTTCTTT.

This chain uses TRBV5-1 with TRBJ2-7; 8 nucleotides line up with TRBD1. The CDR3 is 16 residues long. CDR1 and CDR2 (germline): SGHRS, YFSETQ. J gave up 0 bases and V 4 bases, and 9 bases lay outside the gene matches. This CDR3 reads CASSPRTGPSSYEQYF. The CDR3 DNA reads TGCGCCAGCAGCCCAAGGACAGGGCCAAGCTCCTACGAGCAGTACTTC.

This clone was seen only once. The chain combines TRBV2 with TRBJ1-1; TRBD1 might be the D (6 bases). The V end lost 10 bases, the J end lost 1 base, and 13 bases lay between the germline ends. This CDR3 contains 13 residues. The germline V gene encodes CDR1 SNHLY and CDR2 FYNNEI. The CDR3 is CAIQGSRNTEAFF. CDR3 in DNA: TGTGCCATCCAGGGGTCCCGGAACACTGAAGCTTTCTTT.

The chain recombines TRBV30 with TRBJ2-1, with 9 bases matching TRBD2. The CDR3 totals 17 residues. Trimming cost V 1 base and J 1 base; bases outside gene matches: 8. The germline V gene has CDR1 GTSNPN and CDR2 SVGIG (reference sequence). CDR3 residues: CAWSGTRLAGSYNEQFF. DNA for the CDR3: TGTGCCTGGAGTGGGACCCGGCTAGCGGGATCCTACAATGAGCAGTTCTTC. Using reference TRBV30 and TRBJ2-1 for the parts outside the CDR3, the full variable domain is SQTIHQWPATLVQPVGSPLSLECTVEGTSNPNLYWYRQAAGRGLQLLFYSVGIGQISSEVPQNLSASRPQDRQFILSSKKLLLSDSGFYLCAWSGTRLAGSYNEQFFGPGTRLTVL.

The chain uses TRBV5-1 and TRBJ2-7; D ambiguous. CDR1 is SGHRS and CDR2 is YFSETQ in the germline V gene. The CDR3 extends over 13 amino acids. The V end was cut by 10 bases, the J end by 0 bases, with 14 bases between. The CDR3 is CAGTGAVSYEQYF. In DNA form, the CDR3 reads TGCGCCGGTACTGGCGCGGTCTCCTACGAGCAGTACTTC.

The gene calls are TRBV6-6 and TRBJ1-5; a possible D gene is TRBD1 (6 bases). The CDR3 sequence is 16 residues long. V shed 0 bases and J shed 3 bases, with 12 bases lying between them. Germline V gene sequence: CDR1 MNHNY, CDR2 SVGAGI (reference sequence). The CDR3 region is CASSYSSRGNNQPQHF. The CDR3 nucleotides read TGTGCCAGCAGTTACTCGAGCAGGGGTAACAATCAGCCCCAGCATTTT.